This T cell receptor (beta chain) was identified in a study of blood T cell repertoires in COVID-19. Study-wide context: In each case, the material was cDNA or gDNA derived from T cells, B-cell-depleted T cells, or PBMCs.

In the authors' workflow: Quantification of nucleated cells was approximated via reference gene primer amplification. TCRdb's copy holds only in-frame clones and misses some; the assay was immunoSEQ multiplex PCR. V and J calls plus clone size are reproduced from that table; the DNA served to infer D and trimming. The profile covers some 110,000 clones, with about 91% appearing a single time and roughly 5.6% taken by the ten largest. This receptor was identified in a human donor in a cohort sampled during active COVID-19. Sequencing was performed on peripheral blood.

The CDR3 DNA reads TGTGCCAGCAGTTCGGGACTAGCTTTATTCGACGAGCAGTACTTC. Its protein is CASSSGLALFDEQYF. The chain uses TRBV27 and TRBJ2-7; TRBD2 aligns across 9 bases. The V gene end was trimmed by 4 bases and the J gene end by 5 bases; junction bases not matched to a gene: 9. The germline CDR1 and CDR2 sequences are MNHEY and SMNVEV (reference sequence). The CDR3 is 15 residues long.